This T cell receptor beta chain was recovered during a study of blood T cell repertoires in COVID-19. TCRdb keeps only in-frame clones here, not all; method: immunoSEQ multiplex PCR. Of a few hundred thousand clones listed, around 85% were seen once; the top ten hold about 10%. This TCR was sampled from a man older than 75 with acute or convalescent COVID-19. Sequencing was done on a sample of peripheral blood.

The CDR3 here is CASSVSGGSYNEQFF. The CDR3 nucleotides are TGTGCCAGCAGCGTCTCAGGGGGCTCCTACAATGAGCAGTTCTTC. This sequence joins TRBV7-2 and TRBJ2-1, with 7 bases identical to TRBD1. CDR1 SGHTA and CDR2 FQGNSA come from the germline V gene. The CDR3 length is 15 residues. V dropped 5 bases and J dropped 0; count of bases not matched to a gene: 4.